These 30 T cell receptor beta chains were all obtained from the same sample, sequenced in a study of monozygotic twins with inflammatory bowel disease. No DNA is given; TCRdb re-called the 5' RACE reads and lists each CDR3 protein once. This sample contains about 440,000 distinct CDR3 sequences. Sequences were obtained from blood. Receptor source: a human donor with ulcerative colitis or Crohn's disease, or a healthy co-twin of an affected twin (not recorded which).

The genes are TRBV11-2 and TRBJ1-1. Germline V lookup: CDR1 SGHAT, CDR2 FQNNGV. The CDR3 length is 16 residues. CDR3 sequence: CASRRLQDYPNTEAFF. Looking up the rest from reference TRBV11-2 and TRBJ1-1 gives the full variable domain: EAGVAQSPRYKIIEKRQSVAFWCNPISGHATLYWYQQILGQGPKLLIQFQNNGVVDDSQLPKDRFSAERLKGVDSTLKIQPAKLEDSAVYLCASRRLQDYPNTEAFFGQGTRLTVV.

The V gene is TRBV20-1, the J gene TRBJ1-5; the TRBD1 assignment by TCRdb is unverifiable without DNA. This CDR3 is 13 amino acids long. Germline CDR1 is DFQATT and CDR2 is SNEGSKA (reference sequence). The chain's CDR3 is CSATGQGNQPQHF.

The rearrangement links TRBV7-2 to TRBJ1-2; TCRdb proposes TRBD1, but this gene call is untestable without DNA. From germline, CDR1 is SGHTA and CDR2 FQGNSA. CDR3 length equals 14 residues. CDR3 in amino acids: CASSSVRGVRGYTF.

CDR3 sequence reads: CASSQSENGDF. V is TRBV23-1 and J is TRBJ2-5. TRBV23-1 is assigned to the ORF class and has an uncertain function. This CDR3 spans 11 amino acids.

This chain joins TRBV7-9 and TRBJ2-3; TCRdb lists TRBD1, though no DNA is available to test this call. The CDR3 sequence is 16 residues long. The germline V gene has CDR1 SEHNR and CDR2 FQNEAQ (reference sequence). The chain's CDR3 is CASSSTLGRGLGTQYF.

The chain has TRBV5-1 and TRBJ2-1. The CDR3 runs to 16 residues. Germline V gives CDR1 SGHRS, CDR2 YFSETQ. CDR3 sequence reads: CASSLGRPSSYNEQFF.

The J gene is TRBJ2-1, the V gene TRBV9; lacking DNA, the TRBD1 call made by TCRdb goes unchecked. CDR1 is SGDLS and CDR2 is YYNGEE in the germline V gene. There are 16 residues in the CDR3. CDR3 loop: CASSVAGTLSYNEQFF.

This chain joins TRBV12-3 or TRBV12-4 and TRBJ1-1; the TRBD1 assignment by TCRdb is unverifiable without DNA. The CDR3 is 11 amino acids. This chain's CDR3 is CASRSRGEAFF.

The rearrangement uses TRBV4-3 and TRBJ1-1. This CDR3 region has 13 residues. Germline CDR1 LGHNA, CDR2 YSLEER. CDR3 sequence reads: CASSQESNTEAFF.

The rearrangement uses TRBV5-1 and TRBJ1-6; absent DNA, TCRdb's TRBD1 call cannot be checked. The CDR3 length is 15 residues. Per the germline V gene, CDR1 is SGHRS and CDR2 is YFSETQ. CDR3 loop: CASSVTGDSGSPLHF.

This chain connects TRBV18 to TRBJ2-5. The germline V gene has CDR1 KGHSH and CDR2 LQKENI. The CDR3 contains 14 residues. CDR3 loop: CASSPPSGQETQYF.

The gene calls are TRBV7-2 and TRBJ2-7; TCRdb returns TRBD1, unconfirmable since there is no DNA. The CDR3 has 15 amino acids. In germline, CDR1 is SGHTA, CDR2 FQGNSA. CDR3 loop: CASSLGAHPGYEQYF.

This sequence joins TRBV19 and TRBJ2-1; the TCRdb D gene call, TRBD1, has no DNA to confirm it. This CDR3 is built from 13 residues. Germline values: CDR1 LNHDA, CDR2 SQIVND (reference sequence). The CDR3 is CASMGTGLDEQFF.

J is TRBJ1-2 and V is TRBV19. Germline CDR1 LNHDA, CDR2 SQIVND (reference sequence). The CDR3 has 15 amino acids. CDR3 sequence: CASSIALQFLYGYTF.

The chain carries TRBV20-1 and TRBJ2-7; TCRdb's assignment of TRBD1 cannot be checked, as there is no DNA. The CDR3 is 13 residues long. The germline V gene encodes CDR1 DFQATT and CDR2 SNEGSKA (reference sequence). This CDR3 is CSARARQGYEQYF.

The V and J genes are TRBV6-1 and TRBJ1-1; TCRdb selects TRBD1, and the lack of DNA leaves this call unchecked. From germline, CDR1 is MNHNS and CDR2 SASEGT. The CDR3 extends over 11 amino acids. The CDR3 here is CASSAGYQAFF.

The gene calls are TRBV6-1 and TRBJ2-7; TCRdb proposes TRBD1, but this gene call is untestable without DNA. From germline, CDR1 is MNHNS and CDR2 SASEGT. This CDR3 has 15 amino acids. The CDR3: CASRARDTWSYEQYF.

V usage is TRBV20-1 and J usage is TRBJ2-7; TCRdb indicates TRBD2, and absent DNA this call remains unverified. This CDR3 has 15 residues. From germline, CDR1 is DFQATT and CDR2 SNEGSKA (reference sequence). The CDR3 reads CSALPTSTPSYEQYF.

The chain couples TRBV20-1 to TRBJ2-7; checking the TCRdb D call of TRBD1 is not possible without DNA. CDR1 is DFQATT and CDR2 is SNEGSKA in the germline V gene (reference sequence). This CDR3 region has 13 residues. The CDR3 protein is CSATSKAGAEQYF.

The CDR3 here is CASSYSGSTYEQYF. The J gene is TRBJ2-7, the V gene TRBV6-6. The germline gives CDR1 MNHNY, CDR2 SVGAGI (reference sequence). The CDR3 is 14 amino acids.

This CDR3 reads CASSLAGDPKGELFF. V is TRBV12-3 or TRBV12-4 and J is TRBJ2-2. This CDR3 contains 15 residues.

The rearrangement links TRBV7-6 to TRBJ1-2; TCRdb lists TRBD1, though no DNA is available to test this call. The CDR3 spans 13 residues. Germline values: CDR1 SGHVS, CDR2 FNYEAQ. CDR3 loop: CASSPGGQYGYTF.

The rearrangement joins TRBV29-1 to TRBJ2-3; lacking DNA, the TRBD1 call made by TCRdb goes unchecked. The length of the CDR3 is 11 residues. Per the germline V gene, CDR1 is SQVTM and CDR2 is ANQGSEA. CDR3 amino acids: CSAPVSDTQYF.

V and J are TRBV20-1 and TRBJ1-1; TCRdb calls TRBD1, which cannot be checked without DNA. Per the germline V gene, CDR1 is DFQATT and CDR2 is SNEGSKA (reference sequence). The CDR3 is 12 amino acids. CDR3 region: CSGRQGGTEAFF.

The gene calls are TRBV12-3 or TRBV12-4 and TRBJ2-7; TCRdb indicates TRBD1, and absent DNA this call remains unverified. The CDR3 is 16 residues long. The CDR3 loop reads CASSLSYRRSAYEQYF.

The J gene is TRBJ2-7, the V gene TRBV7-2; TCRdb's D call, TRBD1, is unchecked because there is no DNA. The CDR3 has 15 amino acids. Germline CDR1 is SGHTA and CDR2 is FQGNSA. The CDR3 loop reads CASSPFPRGSYEQYF.

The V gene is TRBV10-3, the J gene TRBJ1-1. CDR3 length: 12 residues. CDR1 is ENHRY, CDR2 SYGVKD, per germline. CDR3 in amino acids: CAISDVNTEAFF.

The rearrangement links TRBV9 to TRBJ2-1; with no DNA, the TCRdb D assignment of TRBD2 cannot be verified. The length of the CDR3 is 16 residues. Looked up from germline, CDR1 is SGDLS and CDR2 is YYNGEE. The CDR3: CASSVGLAVSYNEQFF.

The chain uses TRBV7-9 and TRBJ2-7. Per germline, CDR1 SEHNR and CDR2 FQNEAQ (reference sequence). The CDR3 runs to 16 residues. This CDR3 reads CASSPNPIVASYEQYF.

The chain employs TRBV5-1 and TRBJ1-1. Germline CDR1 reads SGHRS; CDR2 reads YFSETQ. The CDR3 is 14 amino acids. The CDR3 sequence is CASSLASWGTEAFF.